The 24 T cell receptor beta chains reported below all come from one sample, sequenced in a study of regulatory T cells in long-lasting Graves disease. As to time point: persistent/refractory GD, antithyroid drugs over 5 years with positive TRAb. Construction of the TCR library relied on RNA isolated from PBMCs. CDR3-region Arm-PCR and iRepertoire HTBI primers produced the TCR beta libraries. MiXCR was run by TCRdb on the multiplex PCR reads, yielding one entry per CDR3 protein. The profile shows under 350,000 distinct CDR3 sequences, 20% to 25% of them singletons. Sequencing used peripheral blood mononuclear cells (PBMCs), obtained when the disease was refractory, from a patient treated with antithyroid drugs. These TCRs come from a female donor with Graves disease.

This chain links TRBV18 with TRBJ2-7, with TRBD2 as a possible D gene (5 bases). The CDR3 loop spans 13 amino acids. Germline V gives CDR1 KGHSH, CDR2 LQKENI. Trimming left V 8 bases short and J 2 bases short, with 13 bases between. The CDR3 here is CASGGVLTYEQYF. DNA for the CDR3: TGTGCCAGCGGAGGAGTCTTGACCTACGAGCAGTACTTC.

This clonotype occurred many times. This chain joins TRBV28 and TRBJ1-1; D uncertain. The CDR3 has 14 residues. Trimming removed 1 base at V and 2 bases at J, with 8 bases between. Germline V gives CDR1 MDHEN, CDR2 SYDVKM. The CDR3 bases are TGTGCCAGCAGTTTATTCTTCAGAAACACTGAAGCTTTCTTT. It translates to CASSLFFRNTEAFF.

The chain is built from TRBV2 and TRBJ2-7, with 7 bases fitting TRBD2. Germline-derived CDR1 and CDR2 are SNHLY and FYNNEI. V dropped 6 bases and J dropped 3; count of bases not matched to a gene: 14. The CDR3 consists of 16 residues. CDR3 sequence reads: CASSFGSGAGDYEQYF. The CDR3 DNA follows: TGTGCCAGCAGCTTCGGCAGTGGCGCGGGGGACTACGAGCAGTACTTC.

Concerning this clonotype itself: Given a much more abundant clone one base away, this may be a read error. The rearrangement links TRBV30 to TRBJ2-7; 7 positions match TRBD1. The CDR3 covers 12 residues. CDR1 is GTSNPN and CDR2 is SVGIG in the germline V gene (reference sequence). CDR3: CTGHRGSYEQYF. The CDR3 DNA reads as TGTACCGGCCACAGGGGTTCCTACGAGCAGTACTTC.

The V and J genes are TRBV19 and TRBJ2-2, with D hard to call. There are 14 residues in the CDR3. V was pared by 6 bases and J by 7 bases, with 15 bases between. Germline-derived CDR1 and CDR2 are LNHDA and SQIVND (reference sequence). The CDR3 nucleotides read TGTGCCAGTAGCATCCCGCATTCCTTCGGGGAGCTGTTTTTT. Encoded protein: CASSIPHSFGELFF.

This clonotype appeared many times. The V call is TRBV7-2, the J call TRBJ1-2; TRBD1 might be the D (5 bases). This CDR3 is built from 14 residues. V lost 1 base, J lost 4 bases, and 10 bases lay in between. CDR1 is SGHTA and CDR2 is FQGNSA in the germline V gene. The CDR3 DNA is TGTGCCAGCAGCTTAGTGACAGACCTCTATGGCTACACCTTC. This translates into CASSLVTDLYGYTF. Filled out from reference TRBV7-2 and TRBJ1-2, the complete variable domain reads GAGVSQSPSNKVTEKGKDVELRCDPISGHTALYWYRQSLGQGLEFLIYFQGNSAPDKSGLPSDRFSAERTGGSVSTLTIQRTQQEDSAVYLCASSLVTDLYGYTFGSGTRLTVV.

This clonotype has a count of ten or more. V usage is TRBV7-8 and J usage is TRBJ2-7; D remains unclear. V shed 4 bases and J shed 3 bases, with 16 bases lying between them. The CDR3 is made up of 15 amino acids. CDR1 is SGHVS, CDR2 FQNEAQ, per germline. The CDR3 sequence: CASSSTSQVYYEQYF. Written as DNA, the CDR3 is TGTGCCAGCAGCTCGACTTCCCAGGTTTACTACGAGCAGTACTTC.

In its sample, this clonotype was seen many times. This rearrangement joins TRBV7-2 to TRBJ2-7; D possibly corresponds to TRBD2 (6 bases). Trimming took 0 bases from V and 0 from J, leaving 9 bases between them. CDR1 and CDR2 from the germline V gene are SGHTA and FQGNSA. The CDR3 length is 15 residues. This chain's CDR3 is CASSLAAGSSYEQYF. For the CDR3, the DNA is TGTGCCAGCAGCTTAGCGGCGGGAAGCTCCTACGAGCAGTACTTC.

The chain uses TRBV5-5 and TRBJ1-1; D gene uncertain. Trimming left V 4 bases short and J 1 base short, with 14 bases between. The CDR3 extends over 15 amino acids. Germline lookup yields CDR1 SGHKS and CDR2 YYEKEE (reference sequence). The CDR3 DNA reads as TGTGCCAGCAGCATCTATCCGACTGGGAACACTGAAGCTTTCTTT. Protein sequence: CASSIYPTGNTEAFF.

Only a few counts were recorded for this clonotype. The chain combines TRBV6-1 with TRBJ1-1, with TRBD1 as a possible D gene (5 bases). Trimming pared 7 bases from V and 7 bases from J, leaving 13 bases between. The CDR3 spans 12 residues. Germline V lookup: CDR1 MNHNS, CDR2 SASEGT. CDR3 residues: CASTHLGGEAFF. The CDR3, as DNA: TGTGCCAGCACCCATTTGGGGGGTGAAGCTTTCTTT.

The chain is built from TRBV30 and TRBJ2-7, with TRBD2 identical over 9 bases. With 2 bases clipped from V and 3 bases from J, the junction kept 11 bases outside the gene matches. CDR3 length: 16 residues. Germline V gene data show CDR1 as GTSNPN and CDR2 as SVGIG (reference sequence). The CDR3 here is CAWSSVSGLADYEQYF. In DNA, the CDR3 is TGTGCCTGGAGTAGTGTATCGGGACTAGCAGACTACGAGCAGTACTTC.

On this clonotype itself: The junction shows a germline mismatch at one end, possibly a read error. This chain uses TRBV7-7 with TRBJ2-1; no clear D gene. The CDR3 contains 15 residues. The germline V gene encodes CDR1 SSHAT and CDR2 FNYEAQ (reference sequence). The CDR3 loop reads CASSLGPTDYNEQFF. As DNA, the CDR3 is TGTGCTAGCAGCTTAGGGCCAACAGACTACAATGAGCAGTTCTTC.

The gene calls are TRBV7-2 and TRBJ2-7; D is unclear. The CDR3 extends over 14 amino acids. V dropped 4 bases and J dropped 2 bases, with 12 bases sitting between them. CDR1 and CDR2 from the germline V gene are SGHTA and FQGNSA. The CDR3 spells CASSSVDHTYEQYF. The CDR3 bases are TGTGCCAGCAGCTCCGTGGATCACACCTACGAGCAGTACTTC. Supplemented by reference TRBV7-2 and TRBJ2-7, the full variable domain reads GAGVSQSPSNKVTEKGKDVELRCDPISGHTALYWYRQSLGQGLEFLIYFQGNSAPDKSGLPSDRFSAERTGGSVSTLTIQRTQQEDSAVYLCASSSVDHTYEQYFGPGTRLTVT.

This clonotype was picked up many times. The V and J genes are TRBV28 and TRBJ1-5; 7 bases line up with TRBD1. Germline V gives CDR1 MDHEN, CDR2 SYDVKM. The CDR3 loop spans 14 amino acids. The V segment lost 6 bases and the J segment 7 bases; nucleotides outside the gene matches: 9. DNA for the CDR3: TGTGCCAGCAGCACTGGACAGGTAGGGCAGCCCCAGCATTTT. It translates to CASSTGQVGQPQHF.

This clonotype occurred a few times. The J gene is TRBJ2-5, the V gene TRBV5-1; TRBD2 matches at 10 bases. From germline, CDR1 is SGHRS and CDR2 YFSETQ. The CDR3 is 15 residues long. V dropped 3 bases and J dropped 0; count of bases not matched to a gene: 2. As DNA, the CDR3 is TGCGCCAGCAGCTACGGACTAGCGGACCAAGAGACCCAGTACTTC. As protein: CASSYGLADQETQYF.

The genes are TRBV7-2 and TRBJ2-1, with TRBD2 matching 10 bases. This CDR3 spans 16 amino acids. Germline V gene sequence: CDR1 SGHTA, CDR2 FQGNSA. V trimming: 1 base; J trimming: 3 bases; junction bases outside the gene matches: 3. The CDR3 sequence: CASSLGSSGSYNEQFF. CDR3 nucleotides: TGTGCCAGCAGCTTAGGTTCTAGCGGGAGCTACAATGAGCAGTTCTTC.

A few counts support this clonotype. This rearrangement joins TRBV7-6 to TRBJ2-5, with D possibly being TRBD1 (6 bases). V gave up 7 bases and J gave up 5 bases, with 17 bases separating them. The length of the CDR3 is 14 residues. Per the germline V gene, CDR1 is SGHVS and CDR2 is FNYEAQ. This chain's CDR3 is CASTERGKSETQYF. The CDR3 DNA is TGTGCCAGCACGGAAAGGGGGAAATCGGAGACCCAGTACTTC. The full variable domain, completed using reference TRBV7-6 and TRBJ2-5, is GAGVSQSPRYKVTKRGQDVALRCDPISGHVSLYWYRQALGQGPEFLTYFNYEAQQDKSGLPNDRFSAERPEGSISTLTIQRTEQRDSAMYRCASTERGKSETQYFGPGTRLLVL.

There are a few counts of this clonotype. This chain joins TRBV6-1 and TRBJ2-1; D may be TRBD2 (6 bases). CDR1 is MNHNS, CDR2 SASEGT, per germline. Trimming removed 2 bases from V and 7 bases from J, with 21 bases in between. The length of the CDR3 is 17 residues. This CDR3 reads CASSEREAVLPTNEQFF. The CDR3 region has the DNA TGTGCCAGCAGTGAAAGGGAGGCGGTGCTCCCTACAAATGAGCAGTTCTTC.

This clonotype was detected ten times or more. The chain couples TRBV12-3 or TRBV12-4 to TRBJ1-6, with 7 bases matching TRBD1. The CDR3 has 16 amino acids. V shed 5 bases, J shed 5 bases, and the junction held 9 bases outside the gene matches. The DNA for the CDR3 is TGTGCCAGCAGTCTTCACAGGGGAGGACATAATTCACCCCTCCACTTT. This encodes CASSLHRGGHNSPLHF.

This clonotype was seen repeatedly, ten times or more. For the CDR3, the DNA is TGTGCCAGCAGCCTCCGGACAGACACCTACGAGCAGTACTTC. Translation gives CASSLRTDTYEQYF. The chain uses TRBV11-2 and TRBJ2-7; D is perhaps TRBD1 (6 bases). CDR1 is SGHAT and CDR2 is FQNNGV in the germline V gene. This CDR3 contains 14 residues. Trimming cost V 5 bases and J 2 bases, with 13 bases left between them.

V usage is TRBV15 and J usage is TRBJ1-5; 7 nucleotides match TRBD1. Germline V gives CDR1 LNHNV, CDR2 YYDKDF (reference sequence). V shed 0 bases and J 6 bases; nucleotides not matched to a gene: 8. The CDR3 sequence is 16 residues long. In DNA form, the CDR3 reads TGTGCCACCAGCAGAGATCTAGGGGGCGCAGGTCAGCCCCAGCATTTT. Translation: CATSRDLGGAGQPQHF.

A few counts support this clonotype. The chain uses TRBV5-1 and TRBJ1-6; 9 bases match TRBD1. Per germline, CDR1 SGHRS and CDR2 YFSETQ. The CDR3 has 15 residues. Germline trimming cut 5 bases from V and 7 bases from J; bases unmatched to any gene: 7. CDR3 in amino acids: CASRTRTGENSPLHF. Written as DNA, the CDR3 is TGCGCCAGCAGGACCAGGACAGGGGAAAATTCACCCCTCCACTTT.

Many counts were recorded for this clonotype. This chain links TRBV6-1 with TRBJ1-2; D is undetermined. The CDR3 sequence is 13 residues long. Trimming stripped 6 bases from V and 3 bases from J, with 11 bases between. In germline, CDR1 is MNHNS, CDR2 SASEGT. The CDR3 nucleotides are TGTGCCAGCAGGCAGGCCTATGACTATGGCTACACCTTC. It encodes CASRQAYDYGYTF.

Regarding this clonotype: An end of the junction does not agree with germline; a read error may underlie this. This chain connects TRBV29-1 to TRBJ2-7; no reliable D call. This CDR3 spans 11 amino acids. Germline V CDR1 and CDR2: SQVTM, ANQGSEA. The CDR3 DNA follows: TGCGGCGTCACAGTCTCCTACGAGCAGTACTTC. Translated: CGVTVSYEQYF.